This note documents a single T cell receptor (beta chain) sequence. Its antigen is unidentified. Other DNA variants within this sample encode the same CDR3. This sample stems from a study of Ad26.COV2.S vaccination and SARS-CoV-2 variants. About the research overall: Enrolled in COV1001, the donor was in the Ad26.COV2.S trial arm, which received the vaccine. The study's findings and limits: Vaccinated individuals (as opposed to placebo recipients) had higher spike-specific TCR breadth.

Assay: immunoSEQ multiplex PCR; the TCRdb copy retains only in-frame clones and omits some. The sample includes hundreds of thousands of clones, 80% to 90% of them seen just once. The treatment here: about 20 received Ad26.COV2.S at low or high dose, single or two shots; about 5 received placebo; per-sample allocation not given. Collection of samples fell on day 63 after the first vaccine or placebo injection. The germline V gene has CDR1 SGHRS and CDR2 YFSETQ. Trimming removed 1 base from V and 0 bases from J, with 1 base in between. The CDR3 has 12 residues. The rearrangement joins TRBV5-1 to TRBJ1-2; D uncertain. The origin of this receptor is a person aged 18-60 years who received the Ad26.COV2.S COVID-19 vaccine or a placebo. The input for sequencing was peripheral blood, taken in a trial of Ad26.COV2.S vaccine versus placebo. In DNA form, the CDR3 reads TGCGCCAGCAGCTTGTCTAACTATGGCTACACCTTC. Its protein is CASSLSNYGYTF. Drawing the rest from reference TRBV5-1 and TRBJ1-2, the complete variable domain is KAGVTQTPRYLIKTRGQQVTLSCSPISGHRSVSWYQQTPGQGLQFLFEYFSETQRNKGNFPGRFSGRQFSNSRSEMNVSTLELGDSALYLCASSLSNYGYTFGSGTRLTVV.